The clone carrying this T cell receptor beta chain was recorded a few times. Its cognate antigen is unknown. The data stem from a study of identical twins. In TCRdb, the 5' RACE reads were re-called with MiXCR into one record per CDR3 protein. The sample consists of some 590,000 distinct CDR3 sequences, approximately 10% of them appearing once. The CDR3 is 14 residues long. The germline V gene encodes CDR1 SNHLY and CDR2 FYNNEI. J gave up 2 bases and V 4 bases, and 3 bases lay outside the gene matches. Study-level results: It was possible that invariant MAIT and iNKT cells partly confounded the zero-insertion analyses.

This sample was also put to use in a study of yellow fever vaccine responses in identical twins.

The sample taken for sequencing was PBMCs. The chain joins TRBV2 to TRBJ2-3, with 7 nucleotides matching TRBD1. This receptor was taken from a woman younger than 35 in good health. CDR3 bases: TGTGCCAGCAGTGTGACAGGGATCACAGATACGCAGTATTTT. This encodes CASSVTGITDTQYF.